This is a list of T cell receptor beta chains from one sample in a study of T-cell memory formation after mild COVID-19. One entry per CDR3 protein results from TCRdb running MiXCR on the 5' RACE reads. The data show about 90,000 distinct CDR3 sequences, roughly 16% seen once. Sequencing was done on a sample of PBMCs or a T cell subset sorted from them (not recorded which). These receptor sequences come from a man between 18 and 35 years old who had mild COVID-19 (a few samples of this study predate the infection). Cell type and time point are not known. Both conserved end residues are trimmed from each CDR3.

TRBV6-6,ASSFLTGHIGELF
TRBV5-4,ASSASGGGLQETQY
TRBV12-3/TRBV12-4,ASSYDRAYGYT
TRBV5-1,ASSERDGLRTDTQY
TRBV6-5,ASSYSIERAEAF
TRBV29-1,SVGVGTRAF
TRBV4-3,ASSQDLRVMGQGFDGYT
TRBV2,ASRLTETQY
TRBV7-9,ASSLSAYHSGNEQF
TRBV27,ASSPLRRGAEAF
TRBV5-1,ASNHRSLNTEAF
TRBV30,AWSAQHNEQF
TRBV15,ATSEGRDRGNGYT
TRBV7-9,ASSWDRAAEAF
TRBV7-9,ASSSSGTGGLGVYEQY
TRBV12-3/TRBV12-4,ASSSGRVYETQY
TRBV5-1,ASSLSERANPYNEQF
TRBV20-1,SAREYAANVLT
TRBV4-1,ASSQGPLMLSYEQY
TRBV7-6,ASSRKGQGYNSPLH
TRBV20-1,SGEMNTEAF
TRBV5-1,ASSFEGTEAF
TRBV5-1,ASSSGQWSGGPTDTQY
TRBV5-6,ASSLNPGEGSTDTQY
TRBV4-1,ASSQDLAEAF
TRBV7-9,ASSLGLYPMTVHYEQY
TRBV4-1,ATGGPYNEQF
TRBV4-1,ASSQDLRDRRY
TRBV9,ASSSGVGTEAF
TRBV7-2,ASSQETGAPWEQY
TRBV12-5,ASGLDGMNQPQH
TRBV7-2,ASSLTGPSFNEQF
TRBV29-1,SVGEGYEQY
TRBV7-9,ASRSNRGPPNTEAF
TRBV12-3/TRBV12-4,ASSLRFDRGQETQY
TRBV19,ASSPGFHEQY
TRBV19,ASSIGVNTGELF
TRBV29-1,SVIGQGNTDTQY
TRBV6-1,ASSESAGGQETQY
TRBV5-5,ASSLFGIGAGFSTDTQY
TRBV29-1,SVTNTEAF